This T cell receptor beta chain was captured by sequencing in a study of T cell changes during pregnancy in multiple sclerosis (dated by TCRdb to 2018 to 2020). Context from the whole study: In women with multiple sclerosis, the researchers looked at how the T cell repertoire shifted as pregnancy progressed.

Comments on this clone: It has no known antigen specificity. Per-base qualities were not stored, and no clone one base away is much larger.

Libraries were prepared through the immunoSEQ multiplex PCR assay. This immuneACCESS table, as held by TCRdb, lists in-frame sequences with V and J called but not all clones. Of the missing ones, under half trace to an unresolved V gene in checked studies; the others have no known cause. The sample records around 45,000 clones, around 90% of which are singletons. The ten largest account for 0.7% of the sample. CDR1 SEHNR and CDR2 FQNEAQ are derived from the germline V gene (reference sequence). Relative to germline, V is 3 bases shorter and J is 5 bases shorter, with 10 bases between their ends. The CDR3 contains 13 residues, cysteine and phenylalanine counted. The CDR3 DNA has 39 bases and is translated from base 1.

Sample: CD4+ T cells from peripheral blood mononuclear cells, taken before pregnancy. The TCR was taken from a female donor with multiple sclerosis, enrolled in a pregnancy study. This sequence uses TRBV7-9 and TRBJ1-1; matching of 5 bases hints at TRBD1 as the D gene. The CDR3 region has the sequence CASSLGGRTEAFF. The bases are TGTGCCAGCAGCTTGGGGGGGAGGACTGAAGCTTTCTTT.